This entry is about one TCR beta chain. Its antigen is currently unknown. Per germline, CDR1 SEHNR and CDR2 FQNEAQ (reference sequence). CDR3 length: 15 amino acids. Trimming pared 5 bases from V and 6 bases from J, leaving 17 bases between. This sample is part of a study of OX40 agonist ivuxolimab in advanced cancers. At the level of the study: Prior therapy, whether anti-PD-1, anti-PD-L1 or anti-CTLA-4, was allowed, and less than 45% had some.

Study-level findings and limits: In the 0.1 to 3.0 mg/kg range, CD4+ and CD8+ blood T cells had expanded clonally by week 6. Mean expanded clone counts were higher in CD8+ than CD4+ T cells.

Using immunoSEQ multiplex PCR, the repertoire was profiled, and TCRdb retains in-frame clones only, with some absent. The table records 76,000 or so clones, 70% to 90% of them present only once. The clonotype comes from an adult with an advanced solid tumor such as melanoma, head and neck, liver or kidney cancer. Here the sequenced sample was CD4+ or CD8+ T cells sorted from blood, taken in a trial of the OX40 agonist ivuxolimab. This chain connects TRBV7-9 to TRBJ2-1; the D gene is possibly TRBD2 (6 bases). CDR3 sequence reads: CASSHPTRGSNEQFF. The CDR3 DNA follows: TGTGCCAGCAGCCACCCAACTCGGGGGTCCAATGAGCAGTTCTTC.